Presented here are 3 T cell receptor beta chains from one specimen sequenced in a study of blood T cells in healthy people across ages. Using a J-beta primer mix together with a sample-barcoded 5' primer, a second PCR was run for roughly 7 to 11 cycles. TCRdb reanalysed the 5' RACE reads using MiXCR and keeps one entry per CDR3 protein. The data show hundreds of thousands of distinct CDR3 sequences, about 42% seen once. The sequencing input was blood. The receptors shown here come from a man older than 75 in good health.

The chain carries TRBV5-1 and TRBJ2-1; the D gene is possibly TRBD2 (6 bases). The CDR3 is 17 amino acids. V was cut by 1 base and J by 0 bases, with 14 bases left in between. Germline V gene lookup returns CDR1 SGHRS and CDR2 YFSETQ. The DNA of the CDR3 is TGCGCCAGCAGCTTGTTTAGCGGACGGAGCTCCTACAATGAGCAGTTCTTC. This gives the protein CASSLFSGRSSYNEQFF.

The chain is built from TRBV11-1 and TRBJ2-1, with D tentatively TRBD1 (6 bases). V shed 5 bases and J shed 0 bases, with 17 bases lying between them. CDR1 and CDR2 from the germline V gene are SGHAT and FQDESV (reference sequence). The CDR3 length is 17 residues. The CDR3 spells CASSVQQGLTSYNEQFF. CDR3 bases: TGTGCCAGCAGCGTACAGCAGGGGCTAACCTCCTACAATGAGCAGTTCTTC.

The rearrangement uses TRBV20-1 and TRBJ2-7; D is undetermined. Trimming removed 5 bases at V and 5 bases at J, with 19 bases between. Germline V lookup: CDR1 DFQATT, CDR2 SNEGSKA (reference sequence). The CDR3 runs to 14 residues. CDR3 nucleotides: TGCAGTGCTCCCAGGAATCGGCTAGAGAACGAGCAGTACTTC. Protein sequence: CSAPRNRLENEQYF.